This T cell receptor (beta chain) was sequenced for a study of human T cells and chemical hapten exposure (dated by TCRdb to about 2021). In the study overall: For sensitization, 2% DPC in acetone was applied to a roughly 2 cm by roughly 2 cm area of upper inner arm skin. Throughout the roughly 25-week study period, patients were also given weekly therapeutic DPC doses on the scalp. Patch testing was performed on the upper back with Finn chambers containing 0.01% DPC, and the patch tests were scored after 6 days according to International Contact Dermatitis Research Group standards. Alopecia areata with under or over 50% scalp involvement, alopecia totalis and alopecia universalis were represented in the patient cohort, which was mostly female. Libraries were combined into a pool for sequencing, and differences in TCR yield between samples came mainly from small differences in library volumes within the pool. In alopecia patients, the study followed how the peripheral blood TCR repertoire changed in vivo over primary and secondary sensitization to diphenylcyclopropenone (DPC), a hapten. Patient blood was sampled pre-sensitization (week 0) and at 2, 6 and about 24 weeks after DPC sensitization. Approximately 28 alopecia patients provided blood for TCR sequencing at one to four time points (pre-sensitization, 2, 6 and 24 weeks).

Paper-wide results and their limitations: Because all patients had alopecia, a presumed autoimmune disease, the immune response of the patients might differ from that of healthy individuals. Patch test score correlated positively with the number of PT1 expanded TCRs, reaching significance at thresholds 8, 16 and 32 but not at 4. Significantly more large CDR3 similarity clusters were formed by expanded TCRs than by pre-sensitization or healthy control sets, consistent with antigen-driven responses. After repeated subsampling, changes were observed in the strength of the expansion versus patch-test correlation and in the threshold at which the correlation became significant. The number of TCRs above 1 in 1000 frequency did not change with DPC sensitization; there was no evidence of global repertoire structure alterations.

About this clonotype: Its antigen remains unidentified. No base quality values were provided; no much bigger clone lies one nucleotide off.

The library was prepared using RACE. Sequencing used a NextSeq 500. During library preparation, unique molecular identifiers were attached to individual cDNA molecules so that TCRs could be counted quantitatively and reproducibly. Both TCR alpha and TCR beta chains were sequenced from each blood RNA sample. The original methods were these. The median number of TCRs per sample was around 100,000, ranging from roughly 20,000 to 700,000. V, J and CDR3 annotation of the TCR reads was carried out using the Decombinator software suite. For the PS versus PT1 abundance plots, all samples were subsampled to the same number of TCRs (28,000). TCRs were defined as expanded if absent before sensitization and observed at least eight times at the 2-week time point. Clones were called with MiXCR by TCRdb after fastp trimmed the public reads at Q25, and only in-frame beta chains were retained. Every CDR3 protein is listed once, alongside the most common genes and DNA of its rows. The authors' filters were not applied to this entry. Here the sample has 350,000 to 400,000 distinct CDR3 sequences; nearly 6.5% occur a single time. The ten largest make up about 5.6% of the sample.

This specimen's time point label, interpreted: patch test 2, 6 weeks after DPC sensitization. The treatment or condition label here, explained by the study, means: therapeutic diphenylcyclopropenone sensitization with weekly scalp DPC. At each patch-test visit, blood was drawn before the patch test was applied. Eligible patients were aged 18 to 70, diagnosed with alopecia, deemed suitable for DPC therapy, and excluded if pregnant. Total RNA was extracted from unfractionated whole blood that had been collected in Tempus Blood RNA tubes. The junction carries 13 bases between V and J, which are trimmed by 4 bases and 3 bases respectively. From cysteine to phenylalanine, the CDR3 is 15 amino acids long. Only CDR3 DNA remains: 45 bases, in frame from the first base. The germline V gene (reference sequence) provides CDR1 MNHEY and CDR2 SMNVEV.

The sample in question was whole blood, obtained in connection with sensitization to the hapten diphenylcyclopropenone (DPC). The TCR originated in a woman aged 18-29 years with alopecia areata. Some clones in this sample may be carry-over from other donors' samples. The V and J segments used are TRBV27 and TRBJ2-1; no D gene can be assigned with confidence. Here is the DNA: TGTGCCAGCAGTTCCCCCGCCGGCAGCTACAATGAGCAGTTCTTC. Its translation is CASSSPAGSYNEQFF.